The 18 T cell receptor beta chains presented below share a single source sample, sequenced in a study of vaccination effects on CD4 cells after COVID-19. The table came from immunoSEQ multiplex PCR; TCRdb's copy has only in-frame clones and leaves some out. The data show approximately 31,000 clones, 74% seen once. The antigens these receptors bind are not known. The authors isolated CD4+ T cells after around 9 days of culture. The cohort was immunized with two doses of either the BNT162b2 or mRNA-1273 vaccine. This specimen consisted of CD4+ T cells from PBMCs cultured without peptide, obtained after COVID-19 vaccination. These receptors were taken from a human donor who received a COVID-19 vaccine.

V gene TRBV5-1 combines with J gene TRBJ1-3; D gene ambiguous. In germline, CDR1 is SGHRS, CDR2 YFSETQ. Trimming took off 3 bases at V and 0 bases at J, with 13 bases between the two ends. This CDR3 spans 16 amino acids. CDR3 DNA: TGCGCCAGCAGCTCCCAACTGATTGACTCTGGAAACACCATATATTTT. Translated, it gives CASSSQLIDSGNTIYF.

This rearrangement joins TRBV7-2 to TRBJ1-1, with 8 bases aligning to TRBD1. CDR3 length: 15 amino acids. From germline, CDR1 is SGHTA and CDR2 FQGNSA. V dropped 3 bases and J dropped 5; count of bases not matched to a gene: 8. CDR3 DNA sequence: TGTGCCAGCAGCTTCCGGCAGGGGGCTGGAACTGAAGCTTTCTTT. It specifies CASSFRQGAGTEAFF.

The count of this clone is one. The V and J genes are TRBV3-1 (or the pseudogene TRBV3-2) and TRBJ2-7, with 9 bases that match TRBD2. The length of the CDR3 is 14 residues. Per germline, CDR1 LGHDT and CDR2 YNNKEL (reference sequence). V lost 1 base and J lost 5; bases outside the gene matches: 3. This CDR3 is CASSQGGGANEQYF. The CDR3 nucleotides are TGTGCCAGCAGCCAAGGCGGGGGGGCGAACGAGCAGTACTTC.

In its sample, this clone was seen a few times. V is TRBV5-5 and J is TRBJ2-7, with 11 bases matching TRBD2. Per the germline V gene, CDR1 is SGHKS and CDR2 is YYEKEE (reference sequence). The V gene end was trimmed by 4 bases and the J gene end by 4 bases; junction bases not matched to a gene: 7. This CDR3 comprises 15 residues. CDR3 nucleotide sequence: TGTGCCAGCAGCCCCACTAGCGGGAGATCATACGAGCAGTACTTC. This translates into CASSPTSGRSYEQYF.

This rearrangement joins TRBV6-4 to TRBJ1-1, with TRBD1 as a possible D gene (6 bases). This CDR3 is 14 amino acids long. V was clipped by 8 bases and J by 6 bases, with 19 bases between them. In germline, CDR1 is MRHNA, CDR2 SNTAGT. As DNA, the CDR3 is TGTGCCAGCGCAGGGGACCGTGGGGGCCCTGAAGCTTTCTTT. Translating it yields CASAGDRGGPEAFF.

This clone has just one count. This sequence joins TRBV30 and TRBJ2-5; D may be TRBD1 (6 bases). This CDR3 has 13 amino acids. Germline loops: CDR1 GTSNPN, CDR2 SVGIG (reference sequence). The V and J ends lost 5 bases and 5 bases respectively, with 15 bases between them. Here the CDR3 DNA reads TGTGCCTGGCACCGAACCAGGGGTGAGACCCAGTACTTC. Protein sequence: CAWHRTRGETQYF.

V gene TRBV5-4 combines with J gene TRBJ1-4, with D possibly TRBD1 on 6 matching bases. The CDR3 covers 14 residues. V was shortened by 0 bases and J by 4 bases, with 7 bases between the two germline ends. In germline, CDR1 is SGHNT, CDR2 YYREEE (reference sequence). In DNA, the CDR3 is TGTGCCAGCAGCTTGGGGGGGCTTAATGAAAAACTGTTTTTT. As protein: CASSLGGLNEKLFF.

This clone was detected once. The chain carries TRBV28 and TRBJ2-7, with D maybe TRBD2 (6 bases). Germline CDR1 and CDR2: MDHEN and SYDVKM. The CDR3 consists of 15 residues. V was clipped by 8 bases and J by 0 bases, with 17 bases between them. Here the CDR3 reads CASYAGGVSSYEQYF. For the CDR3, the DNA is TGTGCCAGCTACGCTGGCGGGGTCTCCTCCTACGAGCAGTACTTC.

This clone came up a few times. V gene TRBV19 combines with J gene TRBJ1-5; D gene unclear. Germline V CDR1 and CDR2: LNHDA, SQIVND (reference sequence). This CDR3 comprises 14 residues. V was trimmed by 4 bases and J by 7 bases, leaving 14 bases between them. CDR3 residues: CASSTPGRRQPQHF. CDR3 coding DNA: TGTGCCAGTAGTACCCCAGGCAGACGGCAGCCCCAGCATTTT.

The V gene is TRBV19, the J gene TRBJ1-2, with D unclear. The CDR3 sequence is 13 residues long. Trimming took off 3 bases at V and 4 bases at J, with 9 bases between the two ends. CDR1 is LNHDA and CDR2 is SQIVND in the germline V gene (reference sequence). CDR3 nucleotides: TGTGCCAGTAGTATTCAGGCCACCTATGGCTACACCTTC. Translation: CASSIQATYGYTF.

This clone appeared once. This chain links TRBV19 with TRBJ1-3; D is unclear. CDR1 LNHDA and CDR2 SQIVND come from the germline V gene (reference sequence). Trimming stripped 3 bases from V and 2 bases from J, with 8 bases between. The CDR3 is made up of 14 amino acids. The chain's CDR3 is CASSIKLPGNTIYF. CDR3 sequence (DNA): TGTGCCAGTAGTATTAAACTCCCTGGAAACACCATATATTTT.

In DNA, the CDR3 is TGTGCCAGCAGCCGAGGCAGCATGAACACTGAAGCTTTCTTT. It codes for CASSRGSMNTEAFF. The gene calls are TRBV3-1 (or the pseudogene TRBV3-2) and TRBJ1-1, with D uncertain. CDR1 is LGHDT, CDR2 YNNKEL, per germline (reference sequence). The V end was cut by 4 bases, the J end by 0 bases, with 9 bases between. The CDR3 has 14 residues.

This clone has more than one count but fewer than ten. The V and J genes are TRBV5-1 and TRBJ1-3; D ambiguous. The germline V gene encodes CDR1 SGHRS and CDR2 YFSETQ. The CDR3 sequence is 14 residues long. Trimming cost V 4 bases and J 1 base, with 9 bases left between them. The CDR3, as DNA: TGCGCCAGCAGCCACGGGATTTCTGGAAACACCATATATTTT. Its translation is CASSHGISGNTIYF.

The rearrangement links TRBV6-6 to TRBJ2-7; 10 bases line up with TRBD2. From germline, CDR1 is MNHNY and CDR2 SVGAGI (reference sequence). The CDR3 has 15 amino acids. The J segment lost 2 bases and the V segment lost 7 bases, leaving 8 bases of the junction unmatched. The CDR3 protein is CASTLPGLAAYEQYF. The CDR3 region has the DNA TGTGCCAGCACCCTCCCAGGACTAGCGGCCTACGAGCAGTACTTC.

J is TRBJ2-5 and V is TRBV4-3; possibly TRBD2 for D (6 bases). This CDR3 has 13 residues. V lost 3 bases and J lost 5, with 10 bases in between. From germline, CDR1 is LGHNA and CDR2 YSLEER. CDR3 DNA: TGCGCCAGCAGCCAGACTAGGTTGGAGACCCAGTACTTC. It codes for CASSQTRLETQYF.

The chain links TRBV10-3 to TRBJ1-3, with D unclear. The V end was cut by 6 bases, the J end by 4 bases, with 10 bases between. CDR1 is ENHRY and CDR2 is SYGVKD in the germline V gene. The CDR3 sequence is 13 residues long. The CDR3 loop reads CAISRDSGNTIYF. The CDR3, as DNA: TGTGCCATCAGCCGGGATTCCGGAAACACCATATATTTT.

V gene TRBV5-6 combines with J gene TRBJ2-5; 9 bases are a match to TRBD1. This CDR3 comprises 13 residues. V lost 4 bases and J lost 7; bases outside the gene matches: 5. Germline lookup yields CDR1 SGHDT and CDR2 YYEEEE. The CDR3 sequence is CASSPGQGGTQYF. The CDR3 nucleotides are TGTGCCAGCAGCCCGGGACAGGGCGGGACCCAGTACTTC.

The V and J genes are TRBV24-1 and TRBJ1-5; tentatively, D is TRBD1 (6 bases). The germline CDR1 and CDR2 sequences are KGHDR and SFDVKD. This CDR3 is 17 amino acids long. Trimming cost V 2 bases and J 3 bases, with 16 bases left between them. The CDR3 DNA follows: TGTGCCACCAGTGATTCTTTAGACAGGTCGCTCAATCAGCCCCAGCATTTT. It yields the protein CATSDSLDRSLNQPQHF.